This T cell receptor beta chain was sequenced in a study of naive and memory T cell subsets. The CDR3 loop spans 15 amino acids. Trimming stripped 4 bases from V and 0 bases from J, with 10 bases between. Germline V lookup: CDR1 DFQATT, CDR2 SNEGSKA (reference sequence). An equimolar mix of two oligonucleotides served as the beta constant-region primer for TRBC1 and TRBC2. Each CDR3 protein gets one entry after TCRdb re-called the UMI-ligation and nested PCR reads with MiXCR. The profile shows approximately 140,000 distinct CDR3 sequences, about a sixth of them singletons. This clonotype has only a few counts.

The TCR originated in a human donor in good health. The rearrangement joins TRBV20-1 to TRBJ2-6; D is unclear. Sequenced input: naive CD4+ T cells from blood. In DNA, the CDR3 is TGCAGTGCTATACGGGCGCCCTCTGGGGCCAACGTCCTGACTTTC. Translated: CSAIRAPSGANVLTF.